This passage covers 3 T cell receptor beta chains from one sample sequenced in a study of cytomegalovirus exposure and HLA in healthy donors. 13 Jbeta primers and 60 Vbeta primers were used for the PCR. The repertoire was sequenced with immunoSEQ multiplex PCR; TCRdb's copy has only in-frame clones and lacks some. Of under 140,000 clones detected, more than 65% appear once; the ten largest clones hold 5.5% to 7%. Sequencing was performed on PBMCs. These receptors all come from a man younger than 40 in good health and CMV-seropositive.

This chain links TRBV7-9 with TRBJ2-5; TRBD1 might be the D (7 bases). Trimming took off 5 bases at V and 1 base at J, with 20 bases between the two ends. Germline lookup yields CDR1 SEHNR and CDR2 FQNEAQ (reference sequence). The CDR3 is 17 residues long. CDR3 sequence reads: CASSPRLPGGLQETQYF. For the CDR3, the DNA is TGTGCCAGCAGCCCCAGGTTGCCAGGGGGGCTCCAAGAGACCCAGTACTTC.

The chain joins TRBV6-1 to TRBJ2-7; D perhaps matches TRBD2 (5 bases). This CDR3 is built from 13 residues. V was pared by 6 bases and J by 2 bases, with 11 bases between. Per the germline V gene, CDR1 is MNHNS and CDR2 is SASEGT. This CDR3 is CASSEGNTYEQYF. As DNA, the CDR3 is TGTGCCAGCAGCGAGGGAAATACCTACGAGCAGTACTTC.

V and J are TRBV7-2 and TRBJ2-7; 9 bases align to TRBD2. The CDR3 extends over 17 amino acids. V gave up 1 base and J gave up 6 bases; unmatched junction bases: 13. The germline V gene encodes CDR1 SGHTA and CDR2 FQGNSA. The CDR3 protein is CASSLVLRGLAESEQYF. The DNA for the CDR3 is TGTGCCAGCAGCTTAGTATTAAGGGGACTAGCTGAAAGCGAGCAGTACTTC.